Sequencing of this T cell receptor (beta chain) was carried out in a study of cytomegalovirus exposure and HLA in healthy donors. Points on this clone: Its antigen is unknown.

General observations from the study: Earlier analysis yielded a pattern in which most TCR beta V segments were productive about 90% or about 30% of the time. Indistinguishable V segments such as TRBV6-2 and TRBV6-3 were excluded. Cytomegalovirus-associated status was assigned to 164 TCR beta chains.

From germline, CDR1 is MNHEY and CDR2 SMNVEV (reference sequence). Trimming took off 7 bases at V and 7 bases at J, with 13 bases between the two ends. This CDR3 region has 12 residues. Vbeta (60) and Jbeta (13) primers were used in the PCR. Per the original methods: Later reanalysis found roughly 80 million unique TCR beta chains, 9 million to 12 million of them shared. Assay: immunoSEQ multiplex PCR; the TCRdb copy retains only in-frame clones and omits some. V and J calls plus clone size are reproduced from that table; the DNA served to infer D and trimming. The sample includes about 190,000 clones, roughly 80% seen only once; the top ten take about 0.25%.

J is TRBJ2-5 and V is TRBV27; tentative D call: TRBD1 (6 bases). The TCR was taken from a boy aged 5-17 years in good health and CMV-seronegative. What was sequenced was PBMCs. In DNA, the CDR3 is TGTGCCAGCACAGGGGCGAGGGGGACCCAGTACTTC. This encodes CASTGARGTQYF.